This entry is about one T cell receptor (beta chain). The antigen remains unidentified. The record originates from a study of cytomegalovirus exposure and HLA in healthy donors. Study findings and constraints: Donor immune exposure was known only as CMV serostatus.

Primers for the PCR totalled 60 Vbeta and 13 Jbeta. Libraries were prepared by immunoSEQ multiplex PCR; TCRdb keeps only in-frame clonotypes and omits some of them. The table shows fewer than 200,000 clones, with around 78% occurring only once. Input material: PBMCs. The TCR originated in a female donor in good health and CMV-seronegative.

The CDR3 loop reads CASSLRRGGAYEQYF. The CDR3 DNA reads as TGTGCCAGCAGCTTAAGACGCGGGGGGGCCTACGAGCAGTACTTC. This chain joins TRBV7-9 and TRBJ2-7; 9 bases align to TRBD2. Looked up from germline, CDR1 is SEHNR and CDR2 is FQNEAQ (reference sequence). This CDR3 spans 15 amino acids. Losses at the gene ends were 2 bases for V and 2 bases for J; bases not matched to a gene: 4.